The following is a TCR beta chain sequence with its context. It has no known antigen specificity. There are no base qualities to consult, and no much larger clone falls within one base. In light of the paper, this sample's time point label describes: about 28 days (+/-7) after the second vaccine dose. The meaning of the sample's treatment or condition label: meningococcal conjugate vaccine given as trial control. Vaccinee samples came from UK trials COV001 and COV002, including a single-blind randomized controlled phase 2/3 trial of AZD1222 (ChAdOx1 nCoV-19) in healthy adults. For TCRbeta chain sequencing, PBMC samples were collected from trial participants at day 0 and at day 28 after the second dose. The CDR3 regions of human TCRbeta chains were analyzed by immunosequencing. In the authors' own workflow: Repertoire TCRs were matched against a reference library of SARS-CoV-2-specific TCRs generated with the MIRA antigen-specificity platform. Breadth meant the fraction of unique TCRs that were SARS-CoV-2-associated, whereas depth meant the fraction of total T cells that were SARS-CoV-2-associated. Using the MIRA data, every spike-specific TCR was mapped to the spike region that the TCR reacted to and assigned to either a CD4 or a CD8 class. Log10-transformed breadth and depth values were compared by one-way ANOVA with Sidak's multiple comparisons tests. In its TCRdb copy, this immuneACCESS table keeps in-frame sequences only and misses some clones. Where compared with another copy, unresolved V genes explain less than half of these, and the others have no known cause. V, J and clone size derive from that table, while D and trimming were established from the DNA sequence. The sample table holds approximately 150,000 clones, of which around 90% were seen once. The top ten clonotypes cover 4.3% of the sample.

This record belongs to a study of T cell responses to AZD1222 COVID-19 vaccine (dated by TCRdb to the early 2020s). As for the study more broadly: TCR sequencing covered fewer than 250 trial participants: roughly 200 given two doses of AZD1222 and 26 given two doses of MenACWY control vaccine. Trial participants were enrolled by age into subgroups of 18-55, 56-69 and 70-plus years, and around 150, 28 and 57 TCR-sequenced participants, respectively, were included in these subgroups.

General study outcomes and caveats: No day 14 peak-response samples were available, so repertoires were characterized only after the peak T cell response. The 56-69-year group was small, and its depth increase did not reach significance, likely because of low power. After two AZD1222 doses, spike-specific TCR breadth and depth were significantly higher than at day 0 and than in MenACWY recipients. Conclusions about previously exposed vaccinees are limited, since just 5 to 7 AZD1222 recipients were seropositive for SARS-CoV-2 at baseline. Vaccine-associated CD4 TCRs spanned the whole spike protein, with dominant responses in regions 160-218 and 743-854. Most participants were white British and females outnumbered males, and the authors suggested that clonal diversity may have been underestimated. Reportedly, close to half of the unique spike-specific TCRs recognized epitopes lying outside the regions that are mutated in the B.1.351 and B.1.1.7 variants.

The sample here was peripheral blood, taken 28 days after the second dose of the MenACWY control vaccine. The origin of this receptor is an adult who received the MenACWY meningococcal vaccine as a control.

The nucleotide sequence reads as follows: TGTGCCAGCAGCTCTCCGGGACGGCGGGGGGAGACCCAGTACTTC. This translates into CASSSPGRRGETQYF. The V and J genes are TRBV7-9 and TRBJ2-5, and 7 bases in between align with TRBD2. Compared with germline, V lacks 4 bases and J lacks 5 bases; bases without a gene match: 10. CDR1 and CDR2 (SEHNR, FQNEAQ) derive from the germline V gene (reference sequence). Including the terminal cysteine and phenylalanine, the CDR3 comprises 15 residues. Only the CDR3 region is kept as DNA, spanning 45 bases read in frame from base 1.